The clone carrying this TCR beta chain was seen more than once but under ten times. What it recognizes is unknown. TCRdb recomputed calls from the 5' RACE reads with MiXCR, one row per CDR3 protein. The repertoire consists of some 110,000 distinct CDR3 sequences, with approximately 7.1% occurring once and the leading ten covering approximately 2.7%. The CDR3 sequence is 14 residues long. Trimming removed 3 bases from V and 5 bases from J, with 11 bases in between. The data stem from a study of T cells after yellow fever vaccination. Study-level background: SMART-Seq v4 Ultra Low Input prepared libraries from low-cell fractions. Regarding the study as a whole: CD4 and CD8 compartments shared a small share of clonotypes. Abundant bulk-derived clonotypes could contaminate FACS-sorted repertoires.

Sequenced material: CD4+ T cells sorted from PBMCs, taken roughly 46 days after the first yellow fever vaccination. J is TRBJ1-5 and V is TRBV12-3 or TRBV12-4, with D possibly TRBD1 on 5 matching bases. The TCR originated in a man in his late teens or twenties who received the YFV17D yellow fever vaccine. The CDR3 coding sequence is TGTGCCAGCAGTTTCGGGGAGGGGTATCAGCCCCAGCATTTT. This translates into CASSFGEGYQPQHF.